This is a list of T cell receptor beta chains from one sample in a study of cytomegalovirus exposure and HLA in healthy donors. Profiling relied on immunoSEQ multiplex PCR, and the TCRdb table lists in-frame clones only, not all of them. The repertoire consists of 270,000 or so clones, with 85% to 95% occurring once and the leading ten covering roughly 1.6%. The sample consisted of PBMCs. The receptor set was obtained from a girl under 10 years old in good health and CMV-seronegative. CDR3s include the opening cysteine and the closing phenylalanine or tryptophan. The D gene is left open where the match is weak. Clone sizes are given selectively: once, few, many, or a class where the clone is expanded.

CDR3: CASGLPGQSTDTQYF
DNA: TGCGCCAGCGGCTTACCGGGACAGAGCACAGATACGCAGTATTTT
D: TRBD1
J: TRBJ2-3
size: -
length: 15
V: TRBV10-2

CDR3: CASSLLAGAGNTIYF
DNA: TGTGCCAGCAGTCTCCTCGCGGGGGCTGGAAACACCATATATTTT
D: -
J: TRBJ1-3
size: -
length: 15
V: TRBV11-2

CDR3: CASSLEAFLPGRELFF
DNA: TGTGCCAGCAGCTTAGAGGCCTTTCTACCGGGTCGGGAGCTGTTTTTT
D: -
J: TRBJ2-2
size: -
length: 16
V: TRBV7-8

CDR3: CASSPPGLGVGETQYF
DNA: TGCGCCAGCAGCCCTCCGGGACTAGGGGTGGGTGAGACCCAGTACTTC
D: TRBD2
J: TRBJ2-5
size: -
length: 16
V: TRBV5-1

CDR3: CASSEGQHEQFF
DNA: TGTGCCAGCAGTGAAGGACAACATGAGCAGTTCTTC
D: -
J: TRBJ2-1
size: -
length: 12
V: TRBV2

CDR3: CASSPGGGQYF
DNA: TGTGCCAGCAGCCCGGGGGGGGGACAGTACTTC
D: TRBD2
J: TRBJ2-7
size: -
length: 11
V: TRBV7-2

CDR3: CASSLGAGTGGFEQYF
DNA: TGTGCCAGCAGCTTAGGAGCCGGGACAGGGGGCTTCGAGCAGTACTTC
D: TRBD1
J: TRBJ2-7
size: -
length: 16
V: TRBV11-2

CDR3: CASRTTGLSSPLHF
DNA: TGTGCCAGCAGAACTACAGGGTTAAGCTCACCCCTCCACTTT
D: -
J: TRBJ1-6
size: -
length: 14
V: TRBV6-5

CDR3: CASSFGLGTYEQYF
DNA: TGTGCCAGCAGCTTCGGACTAGGAACCTACGAGCAGTACTTC
D: TRBD2
J: TRBJ2-7
size: -
length: 14
V: TRBV11-2

CDR3: CAISEGQGAFF
DNA: TGTGCCATCAGTGAGGGACAGGGAGCTTTCTTT
D: TRBD1
J: TRBJ1-1
size: -
length: 11
V: TRBV10-3

CDR3: CASSERDRGNNEQFF
DNA: TGCGCCAGCAGCGAACGGGACAGGGGTAACAATGAGCAGTTCTTC
D: TRBD1
J: TRBJ2-1
size: -
length: 15
V: TRBV5-1

CDR3: CASSLGFGTAGYEQYF
DNA: TGTGCCAGCAGCTTAGGGTTCGGGACAGCAGGTTACGAGCAGTACTTC
D: TRBD1
J: TRBJ2-7
size: -
length: 16
V: TRBV7-6

CDR3: CAISGNSYEQYF
DNA: TGTGCCATCAGCGGTAACTCCTACGAGCAGTACTTC
D: -
J: TRBJ2-7
size: -
length: 12
V: TRBV10-3

CDR3: CASSLTSSQNEQFF
DNA: TGTGCCAGCAGTTTGACTAGCAGTCAGAATGAGCAGTTCTTC
D: TRBD2
J: TRBJ2-1
size: -
length: 14
V: TRBV28

CDR3: CASSDAGLSSYEQYF
DNA: TGTGCCAGCAGTGACGCGGGGCTCTCCTCCTACGAGCAGTACTTC
D: -
J: TRBJ2-7
size: -
length: 15
V: TRBV25-1

CDR3: CASSLAGLVVAGELFF
DNA: TGTGCCAGCAGCTTAGCCGGACTAGTGGTGGCCGGGGAGCTGTTTTTT
D: TRBD2
J: TRBJ2-2
size: -
length: 16
V: TRBV7-8

CDR3: CASSLAWRGNTGELFF
DNA: TGTGCCAGCAGCTTAGCTTGGCGGGGGAACACCGGGGAGCTGTTTTTT
D: -
J: TRBJ2-2
size: -
length: 16
V: TRBV13

CDR3: CASLRREGSHEQYF
DNA: TGTGCCAGTTTAAGGCGGGAGGGCTCCCACGAGCAGTACTTC
D: TRBD2
J: TRBJ2-7
size: -
length: 14
V: TRBV6-5

CDR3: CASSLGPYTREGQGEQFF
DNA: TGTGCCAGCAGTTTGGGACCCTACACGCGGGAGGGCCAAGGTGAGCAGTTCTTC
D: TRBD2
J: TRBJ2-1
size: -
length: 18
V: TRBV27

CDR3: CASSLDSLVRDRESYEQYF
DNA: TGTGCCAGCAGCTTAGATTCCCTGGTTCGGGACAGGGAATCCTACGAGCAGTACTTC
D: TRBD1
J: TRBJ2-7
size: -
length: 19
V: TRBV7-8

CDR3: CASSRGTENTEAFF
DNA: TGTGCCAGCTCACGCGGGACAGAGAACACTGAAGCTTTCTTT
D: TRBD1
J: TRBJ1-1
size: -
length: 14
V: TRBV18

CDR3: CSAAGQGAEQPQHF
DNA: TGCAGCGCTGCGGGACAGGGGGCGGAGCAGCCCCAGCATTTT
D: TRBD1
J: TRBJ1-5
size: once
length: 14
V: TRBV29-1

CDR3: CASSTRQGYGYTF
DNA: TGTGCCAGCAGCACCCGACAGGGGTATGGCTACACCTTC
D: -
J: TRBJ1-2
size: -
length: 13
V: TRBV21-1

CDR3: CASSLEGVSTDTQYF
DNA: TGTGCCAGCAGCTTAGAGGGGGTCAGCACAGATACGCAGTATTTT
D: -
J: TRBJ2-3
size: -
length: 15
V: TRBV7-9

CDR3: CASSPLANLRLSYNEQFF
DNA: TGTGCCAGCAGCCCCCTCGCTAACTTGCGCCTCTCCTACAATGAGCAGTTCTTC
D: -
J: TRBJ2-1
size: -
length: 18
V: TRBV4-2

CDR3: CASSSGQGLSYNEQFF
DNA: TGCGCCAGCAGCTCAGGACAGGGGCTCTCCTACAATGAGCAGTTCTTC
D: TRBD1
J: TRBJ2-1
size: once
length: 16
V: TRBV5-1

CDR3: CASSSPAGPRVDTQYF
DNA: TGTGCCAGCAGTTCCCCAGCGGGCCCCAGGGTAGATACGCAGTATTTT
D: -
J: TRBJ2-3
size: -
length: 16
V: TRBV28

CDR3: CASSLVFSGTNNQPQHF
DNA: TGTGCCAGCAGCTTAGTCTTCTCCGGGACAAACAATCAGCCCCAGCATTTT
D: -
J: TRBJ1-5
size: -
length: 17
V: TRBV11-2

CDR3: CASSYQGQGYYGYTF
DNA: TGTGCCAGCAGTTACCAGGGACAGGGGTACTATGGCTACACCTTC
D: TRBD1
J: TRBJ1-2
size: -
length: 15
V: TRBV27

CDR3: CASSLGLAGETQYF
DNA: TGTGCCAGCAGCTTAGGACTAGCGGGGGAGACCCAGTACTTC
D: TRBD2
J: TRBJ2-5
size: -
length: 14
V: TRBV7-9

CDR3: CASSLQGRYPLYEQYF
DNA: TGTGCCAGCAGCTTGCAGGGGCGTTACCCCCTCTACGAGCAGTACTTC
D: -
J: TRBJ2-7
size: once
length: 16
V: TRBV5-6

CDR3: CSVEDRGQGKGNEQFF
DNA: TGCAGCGTTGAAGATAGAGGGCAGGGGAAGGGCAATGAGCAGTTCTTC
D: -
J: TRBJ2-1
size: -
length: 16
V: TRBV29-1

CDR3: CASSIQSNYGYTF
DNA: TGTGCCAGCAGTATACAGAGTAACTATGGCTACACCTTC
D: -
J: TRBJ1-2
size: few
length: 13
V: TRBV28

CDR3: CASRPQGPDTGELFF
DNA: TGCGCCAGCAGACCACAGGGTCCGGACACCGGGGAGCTGTTTTTT
D: -
J: TRBJ2-2
size: -
length: 15
V: TRBV5-1

CDR3: CAWSINTRNTEAFF
DNA: TGTGCCTGGAGTATTAACACCCGGAACACTGAAGCTTTCTTT
D: -
J: TRBJ1-1
size: -
length: 14
V: TRBV30

CDR3: CASSWGTDRNYGYTF
DNA: TGCGCCAGCAGCTGGGGGACAGATCGGAACTATGGCTACACCTTC
D: TRBD1
J: TRBJ1-2
size: -
length: 15
V: TRBV5-1

CDR3: CAIREAGDEQFF
DNA: TGTGCCATCAGGGAAGCGGGGGATGAGCAGTTCTTC
D: TRBD2
J: TRBJ2-1
size: -
length: 12
V: TRBV10-3

CDR3: CASSPVGGPYNEQFF
DNA: TGTGCCAGCAGCCCTGTAGGAGGGCCCTACAATGAGCAGTTCTTC
D: -
J: TRBJ2-1
size: -
length: 15
V: TRBV2

CDR3: CASSPLDSPYTTNEKLFF
DNA: TGTGCCAGCAGTCCCCTGGACAGTCCTTACACAACTAATGAAAAACTGTTTTTT
D: -
J: TRBJ1-4
size: -
length: 18
V: TRBV28

CDR3: CASSQDRRDRWDHTF
DNA: TGTGCCAGCAGCCAAGACCGAAGGGACAGGTGGGATCACACCTTC
D: TRBD1
J: TRBJ1-2
size: -
length: 15
V: TRBV4-2

CDR3: CAISGGGTEAFF
DNA: TGTGCCATCAGTGGGGGGGGAACTGAAGCTTTCTTT
D: -
J: TRBJ1-1
size: -
length: 12
V: TRBV10-3

CDR3: CASSPPARPLNTGELFF
DNA: TGTGCCAGCTCACCACCCGCGCGGCCCTTGAACACCGGGGAGCTGTTTTTT
D: -
J: TRBJ2-2
size: -
length: 17
V: TRBV18

CDR3: CASSLQGANEKLFF
DNA: TGCGCCAGCAGCTTACAGGGGGCTAATGAAAAACTGTTTTTT
D: TRBD1
J: TRBJ1-4
size: -
length: 14
V: TRBV5-1

CDR3: CASSPTGTLYNEQFF
DNA: TGTGCCAGCAGTCCAACCGGGACTCTCTACAATGAGCAGTTCTTC
D: -
J: TRBJ2-1
size: -
length: 15
V: TRBV6-6

CDR3: CASSTGLAGTVQYF
DNA: TGTGCCAGCAGCACGGGACTAGCGGGGACCGTGCAGTACTTC
D: TRBD2
J: TRBJ2-7
size: -
length: 14
V: TRBV11-2

CDR3: CASSAFGGTPPNGYTF
DNA: TGTGCCAGCAGCGCCTTTGGGGGGACCCCCCCTAATGGCTACACCTTC
D: -
J: TRBJ1-2
size: -
length: 16
V: TRBV11-2

CDR3: CASSFQGTGPYEQYF
DNA: TGTGCCAGCAGCTTTCAAGGGACAGGGCCCTACGAGCAGTACTTC
D: TRBD1
J: TRBJ2-7
size: -
length: 15
V: TRBV13

CDR3: CASSSFSGGNTGELFF
DNA: TGTGCCAGCAGCTCCTTCAGCGGGGGGAACACCGGGGAGCTGTTTTTT
D: TRBD2
J: TRBJ2-2
size: -
length: 16
V: TRBV5-6

CDR3: CASSAKPRDSGGSGTGELFF
DNA: TGTGCCAGCAGCGCCAAACCCCGGGATAGCGGGGGGTCAGGGACCGGGGAGCTGTTTTTT
D: TRBD2
J: TRBJ2-2
size: -
length: 20
V: TRBV7-3